Detailed here is one T cell receptor (beta chain). Treatment in this sample: preoperative locoregional IRX-2 cytokine immunotherapy. Patients received preoperative, locoregional IRX-2 cytokine immunotherapy in a phase Ib study. Trimming took 4 bases from V and 5 from J, leaving 11 bases between them. Germline CDR1 and CDR2: SEHNR and FQNEAQ (reference sequence). The CDR3 consists of 13 residues. Repertoires were generated with immunoSEQ multiplex PCR, while TCRdb's copy carries only in-frame clones and drops some. This table holds approximately 15,000 clones, approximately 91% found once. This entry comes from a study of preoperative IRX-2 immunotherapy in early breast cancer.

The TCR sequence derives from a human donor with breast cancer. This chain joins TRBV7-9 and TRBJ1-2, with D uncertain. This specimen was collected from a patient treated with IRX-2 immunotherapy. The CDR3 loop is CASSSPGNYGYTF. CDR3 bases: TGTGCCAGCAGCTCCCCGGGGAATTATGGCTACACCTTC. The entire variable domain, with the rest obtained from reference TRBV7-9 and TRBJ1-2, is as follows: DTGVSQNPRHKITKRGQNVTFRCDPISEHNRLYWYRQTLGQGPEFLTYFQNEAQLEKSRLLSDRFSAERPKGSFSTLEIQRTEQGDSAMYLCASSSPGNYGYTFGSGTRLTVV.